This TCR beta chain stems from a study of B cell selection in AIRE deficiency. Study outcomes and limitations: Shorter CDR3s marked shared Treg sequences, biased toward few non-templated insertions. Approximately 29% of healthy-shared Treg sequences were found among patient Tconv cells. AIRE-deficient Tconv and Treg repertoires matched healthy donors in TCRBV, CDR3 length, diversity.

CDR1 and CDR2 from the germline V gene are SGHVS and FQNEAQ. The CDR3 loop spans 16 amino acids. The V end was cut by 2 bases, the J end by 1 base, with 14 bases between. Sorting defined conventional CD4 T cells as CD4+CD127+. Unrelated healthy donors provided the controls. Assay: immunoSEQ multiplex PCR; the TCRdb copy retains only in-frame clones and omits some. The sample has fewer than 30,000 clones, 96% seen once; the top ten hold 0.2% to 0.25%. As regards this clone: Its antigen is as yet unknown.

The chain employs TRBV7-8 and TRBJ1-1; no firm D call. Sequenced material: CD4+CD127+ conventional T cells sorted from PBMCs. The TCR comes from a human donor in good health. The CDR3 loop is CASSLPPQGSNTEAFF. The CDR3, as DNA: TGTGCCAGCAGCTTACCCCCACAAGGATCGAACACTGAAGCTTTCTTT.